This T cell receptor (beta chain) is from a study of read filtering for tumor transcriptome and immune sequencing. Study-level background: Mean patient age was approximately 66 years, range about 40 to 85; approximately 18 male, 11 to 15 female. Study outcomes and limitations: The CD138-negative fraction was mixed bone marrow immune cells, not pure T cells.

This library used roughly 0.4 ug RNA and molecular barcoded adaptors spanning alpha/delta and beta/gamma chains. TCRdb used MiXCR to reprocess the reads, holding one entry per CDR3 protein. The table has some 41,000 distinct CDR3 sequences, over 9.5% seen once; the top ten hold 30% to 45%. This clonotype was seen ten or more times. The antigen is not known. The receptor was isolated from a donor at least 40 years old with multiple myeloma. The sample consisted of a population of CD138-negative cells sorted from bone marrow.

CDR3 nucleotide sequence: TGCAGCGTTGAAGCGAGGGGGGAGGGCACTGAAGCTTTCTTT. Amino acids: CSVEARGEGTEAFF. The rearrangement links TRBV29-1 to TRBJ1-1, with D perhaps TRBD1 (6 bases). Deletions cut 1 base from V and 4 bases from J, with 13 bases between. CDR3 length: 14 amino acids. Looked up from germline, CDR1 is SQVTM and CDR2 is ANQGSEA.